These T cell receptor beta chains were read from a single sample in a study of cytomegalovirus exposure and HLA in healthy donors. Profiled with immunoSEQ multiplex PCR; TCRdb holds only in-frame clones, not every one. The sample yields tens of thousands of clones, roughly 66% seen once. The source material was PBMCs. Source of these receptors: a man aged 25-40 years in good health and CMV-seronegative. CDR3s include the opening cysteine and the closing phenylalanine or tryptophan. A D gene is named only where the DNA matches it firmly. Clone size is shown for a subset of rows, as once, few, many or a class of expanded clone.

clone_size,j_call,v_call,d_call,cdr3_nt,cdr3_aa
few,TRBJ2-1,TRBV15,.,TGTGCCACCAGCAGAGATCGATCCCGTATGGGCGAGCAGTTCTTC,CATSRDRSRMGEQFF
.,TRBJ1-2,TRBV20-1,.,TGCAGTGCTAGACAGGGCTATGGCTACACCTTC,CSARQGYGYTF
.,TRBJ1-4,TRBV30,.,TGTGCCTGGATGGGAGATGAAAAACTGTTTTTT,CAWMGDEKLFF
once,TRBJ1-2,TRBV4-3,.,TGCGCCAGCAGCCAAACATCCCGAGGGGGCTACACCTTC,CASSQTSRGGYTF
.,TRBJ2-7,TRBV28,TRBD1,TGTGCCAGCAGTTTCGACTTCGGGACAGAGAGCTCCTACGAGCAGTACTTC,CASSFDFGTESSYEQYF
.,TRBJ2-1,TRBV4-2,.,TGTGCCAGCAGCCAAGATGAGGGAACTTTCTCCTACAATGAGCAGTTCTTC,CASSQDEGTFSYNEQFF
.,TRBJ2-3,TRBV7-3,TRBD2,TGTGCCAGCAGCTTAACTCCCCCGGGTGGTAGCGGGGGTAGGGATACGCAGTATTTT,CASSLTPPGGSGGRDTQYF
.,TRBJ1-3,TRBV7-9,TRBD1,TGTGCCAGCAGACGACACCCTCGACAGGGGACTGGAAACACCATATATTTT,CASRRHPRQGTGNTIYF
few,TRBJ1-1,TRBV28,TRBD1,TGTGCCAGCAGCTTACTCCCGGGACAGGGCACTGAAGCTTTCTTT,CASSLLPGQGTEAFF
few,TRBJ2-7,TRBV4-3,TRBD2,TGCGCCAGCAGCCAAGAACCGGAATGGGGGGGCTCCTACGAGCAGTACTTC,CASSQEPEWGGSYEQYF
.,TRBJ2-5,TRBV27,.,TGTGCCAGCAGTTTATCGGGATCGGGGGAGACCCAGTACTTC,CASSLSGSGETQYF
.,TRBJ2-6,TRBV19,.,TGTGCCAGTAGTATTTCCTTACCGGGGAGGTCCGGGGCCAACGTCCTGACTTTC,CASSISLPGRSGANVLTF
.,TRBJ2-1,TRBV5-6,.,TGTGCCAGCAGCAAGAGACGGACTACCAATGAGCAGTTCTTC,CASSKRRTTNEQFF
.,TRBJ1-6,TRBV5-1,TRBD1,TGCGCCAGCAGCACAACCGGGACAGGGGTCTTGTCCCTCCACTTT,CASSTTGTGVLSLHF
.,TRBJ1-4,TRBV5-1,TRBD1,TGCGCCAGCAGCTTGGCAACAGGGGTCGAAAAACTGTTTTTT,CASSLATGVEKLFF
.,TRBJ2-5,TRBV29-1,TRBD2,TGCAGCGTTGAAGACGGGGGAGGGGAGACCCAGTACTTC,CSVEDGGGETQYF
few,TRBJ2-7,TRBV19,.,TGTGCCAGTAGTTCCGAAGCCTCCTACGAGCAGTACTTC,CASSSEASYEQYF
.,TRBJ1-5,TRBV7-3,.,TGTGCCAGCAGCTATTCGGGAGGCAATCAGCCCCAGCATTTT,CASSYSGGNQPQHF
.,TRBJ1-6,TRBV7-9,TRBD1,TGTGCCAGCAGTCCTCCGGGACAGCATAATTCACCCCTCCACTTT,CASSPPGQHNSPLHF
.,TRBJ1-1,TRBV18,TRBD1,TGTGCCAGCTCACCACGGGACAGGGGGGCTTCGAACACTGAAGCTTTCTTT,CASSPRDRGASNTEAFF
.,TRBJ1-3,TRBV28,.,TGTGCCAGCAGTTTGGCAGACACCATATATTTT,CASSLADTIYF
.,TRBJ2-7,TRBV29-1,TRBD2,TGCAGCGTTGAACTAGCGGGAGGTAGCTACGAGCAGTACTTC,CSVELAGGSYEQYF
.,TRBJ2-3,TRBV5-6,.,TGTGCCAGCAGCTTTATAGTAGCGGCTACTAATACGCAGTATTTT,CASSFIVAATNTQYF